This TCR beta chain was sequenced for a study of CD8+ T cells in alopecia areata. On the study more broadly: Tofacitinib administration to treated patients was oral, at 5 to 10 mg twice daily. Whole-study findings and limits: An increase in clonality over normal scalp was evident in lesional scalp, especially alopecia totalis/universalis. Scalp clonality dropped significantly under tofacitinib, as did expanded CD8+ top-100 clones.

CDR1 and CDR2 from the germline V gene are MGHRA and YSYEKL. Trimming removed 4 bases at V and 3 bases at J, with 12 bases between. The CDR3 consists of 14 residues. A note on this clone: Its antigen is unidentified.

Sequencing relied on a cDNA template that was reverse transcribed from extracted RNA. Sequencing used immunoSEQ multiplex PCR; TCRdb keeps in-frame clones, though not all of them. Among about 76,000 clones, 29% were seen once, and the ten largest hold 15%. Treatment here: oral pan-JAK inhibitor, 5-10 mg twice daily. The V call is TRBV4-1, the J call TRBJ1-1; tentative D call: TRBD1 (6 bases). This material consisted of CD8+ T cells sorted from blood, taken at week 4, from a patient treated with tofacitinib. This clonotype was obtained from a human donor with alopecia areata. The CDR3 here is CASSLDRGYTEAFF. The CDR3 bases are TGCGCCAGCAGCCTGGACAGAGGATACACTGAAGCTTTCTTT.